This T cell receptor beta chain was obtained from a study of T cell responses to AZD1222 COVID-19 vaccine. Study results and caveats: The donors showed a predominance of white British ancestry and of females, with possible underestimation of clonal diversity.

As concerns this clone: Its antigen remains unidentified.

Method: immunoSEQ multiplex PCR; TCRdb's copy keeps in-frame clones and lacks some. The sample records about 75,000 clones, about 91% being singletons. The CDR3 sequence is 15 residues long. Germline values: CDR1 SNHLY, CDR2 FYNNEI. Trimming removed 2 bases at V and 4 bases at J, with 14 bases between. Source: peripheral blood, taken 28 days after the second dose of the MenACWY control vaccine. The chain joins TRBV2 to TRBJ1-1, with a tentative D call TRBD1 (6 bases). The receptor was derived from an adult who received the MenACWY meningococcal vaccine as a control. The CDR3: CASSERQVGVTEAFF. The CDR3 DNA sequence: TGTGCCAGCAGTGAAAGACAGGTCGGGGTCACTGAAGCTTTCTTT.